This T cell receptor beta chain was obtained from a study of T cell responses to AZD1222 COVID-19 vaccine. Study-wide results and caveats: Regions 160-218 and 743-854 held dominance among vaccine-associated CD4 TCRs, which spanned spike. Scientists sampled the repertoires only once the peak T cell response had passed.

Trimming stripped 4 bases from V and 12 bases from J, with 17 bases between. The CDR3 is 12 amino acids. Germline CDR1 SGHRS, CDR2 YFSETQ. A word on this clone: The antigen is not known.

Profiling relied on immunoSEQ multiplex PCR, and the TCRdb table lists in-frame clones only, not all of them. The repertoire includes about 130,000 clones, approximately 85% of them detected once, and 4.4% sits in the top ten. Sequenced here: peripheral blood, sampled 28 days after the second AZD1222 dose. This chain joins TRBV5-1 and TRBJ2-7; D not resolved. The TCR sequence derives from an adult who received the AZD1222 COVID-19 vaccine. In DNA form, the CDR3 reads TGCGCCAGCAGCGTGTCCCAGGTAGAACTGTACTTC. Its protein product is CASSVSQVELYF. The variable domain in full, completed from reference TRBV5-1 and TRBJ2-7, reads KAGVTQTPRYLIKTRGQQVTLSCSPISGHRSVSWYQQTPGQGLQFLFEYFSETQRNKGNFPGRFSGRQFSNSRSEMNVSTLELGDSALYLCASSVSQVELYFGPGTRLTVT.